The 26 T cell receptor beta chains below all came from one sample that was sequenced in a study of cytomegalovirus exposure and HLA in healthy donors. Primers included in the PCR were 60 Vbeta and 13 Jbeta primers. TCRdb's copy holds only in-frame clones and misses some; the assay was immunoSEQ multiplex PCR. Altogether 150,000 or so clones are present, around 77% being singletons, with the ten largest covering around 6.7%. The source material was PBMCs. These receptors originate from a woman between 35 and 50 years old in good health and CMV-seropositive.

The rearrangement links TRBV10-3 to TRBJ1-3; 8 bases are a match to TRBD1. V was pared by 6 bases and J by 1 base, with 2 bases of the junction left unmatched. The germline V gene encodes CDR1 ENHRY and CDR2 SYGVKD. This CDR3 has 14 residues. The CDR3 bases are TGTGCCATCAGGGGACAGGTTTCTGGAAACACCATATATTTT. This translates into CAIRGQVSGNTIYF.

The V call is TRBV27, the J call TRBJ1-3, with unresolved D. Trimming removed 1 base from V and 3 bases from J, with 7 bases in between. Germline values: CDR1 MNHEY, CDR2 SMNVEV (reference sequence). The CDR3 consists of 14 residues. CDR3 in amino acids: CASSLYSNGNTIYF. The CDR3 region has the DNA TGTGCCAGCAGTTTATACAGCAATGGAAACACCATATATTTT.

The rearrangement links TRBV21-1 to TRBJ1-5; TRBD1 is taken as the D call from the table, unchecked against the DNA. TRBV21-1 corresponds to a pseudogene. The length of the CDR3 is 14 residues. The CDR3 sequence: CASSKQVSNQPQHF. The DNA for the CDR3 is TGTGCCAGCAGCAAACAGGTTAGCAATCAGCCCCAGCATTTT.

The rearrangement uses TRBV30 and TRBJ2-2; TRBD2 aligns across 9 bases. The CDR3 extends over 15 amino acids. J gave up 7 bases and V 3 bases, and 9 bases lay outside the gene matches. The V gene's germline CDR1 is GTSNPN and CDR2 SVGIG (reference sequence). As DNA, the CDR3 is TGTGCCTGGAGGGATGGGCGGGGGGGCGGCGGGGAGCTGTTTTTT. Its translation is CAWRDGRGGGGELFF.

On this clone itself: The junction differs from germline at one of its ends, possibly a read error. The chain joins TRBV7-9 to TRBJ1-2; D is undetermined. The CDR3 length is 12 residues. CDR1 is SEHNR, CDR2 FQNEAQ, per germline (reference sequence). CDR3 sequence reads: CSSSLSGSGYTF. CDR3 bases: TGTTCCAGCAGCTTATCCGGGAGCGGCTACACCTTC.

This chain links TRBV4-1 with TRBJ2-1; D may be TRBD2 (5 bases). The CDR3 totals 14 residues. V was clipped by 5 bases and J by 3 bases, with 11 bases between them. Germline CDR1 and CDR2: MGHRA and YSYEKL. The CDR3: CASSYGVDYNEQFF. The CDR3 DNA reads TGCGCCAGCAGCTACGGGGTAGACTACAATGAGCAGTTCTTC.

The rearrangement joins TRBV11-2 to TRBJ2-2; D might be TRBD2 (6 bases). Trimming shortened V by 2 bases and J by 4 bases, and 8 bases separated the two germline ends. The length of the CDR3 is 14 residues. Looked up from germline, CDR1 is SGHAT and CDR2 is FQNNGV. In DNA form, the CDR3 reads TGTGCCAGCAGCTTAATCGGGAGCACCGGGGAGCTGTTTTTT. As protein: CASSLIGSTGELFF.

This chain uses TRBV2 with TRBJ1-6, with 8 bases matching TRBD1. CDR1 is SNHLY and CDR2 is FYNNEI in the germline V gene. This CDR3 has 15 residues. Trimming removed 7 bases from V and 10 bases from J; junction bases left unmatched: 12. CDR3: CASTSTRTGNSPLHF. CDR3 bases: TGTGCCAGCACTTCGACCCGGACAGGGAACTCACCCCTCCACTTT.

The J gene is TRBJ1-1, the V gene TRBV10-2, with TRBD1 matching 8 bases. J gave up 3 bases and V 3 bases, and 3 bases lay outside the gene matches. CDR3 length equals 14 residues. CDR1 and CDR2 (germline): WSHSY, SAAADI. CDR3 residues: CASSEQGGYTEAFF. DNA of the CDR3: TGCGCCAGCAGTGAACAGGGGGGTTACACTGAAGCTTTCTTT.

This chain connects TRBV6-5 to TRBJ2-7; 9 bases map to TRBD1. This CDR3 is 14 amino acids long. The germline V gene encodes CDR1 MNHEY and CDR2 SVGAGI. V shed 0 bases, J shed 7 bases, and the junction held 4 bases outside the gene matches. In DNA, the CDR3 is TGTGCCAGCAGTTACTCACAGGGGGCGCGGGAGCAGTACTTC. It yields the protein CASSYSQGAREQYF.

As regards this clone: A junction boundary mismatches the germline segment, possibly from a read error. The CDR3 loop reads CSSSLGVSGEETQYF. CDR3 DNA: TGTTCCAGCAGCTTAGGAGTATCGGGGGAAGAGACCCAGTACTTC. This rearrangement joins TRBV7-9 to TRBJ2-5, with a possible D match to TRBD2 (6 bases). The CDR3 has 15 residues. In germline, CDR1 is SEHNR, CDR2 FQNEAQ (reference sequence).

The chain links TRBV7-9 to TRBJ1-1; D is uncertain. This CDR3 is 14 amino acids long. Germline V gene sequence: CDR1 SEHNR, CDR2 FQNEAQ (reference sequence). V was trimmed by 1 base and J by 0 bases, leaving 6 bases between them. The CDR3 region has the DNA TGTGCCAGCAGCTTAGTAGCAGTGAACACTGAAGCTTTCTTT. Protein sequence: CASSLVAVNTEAFF.

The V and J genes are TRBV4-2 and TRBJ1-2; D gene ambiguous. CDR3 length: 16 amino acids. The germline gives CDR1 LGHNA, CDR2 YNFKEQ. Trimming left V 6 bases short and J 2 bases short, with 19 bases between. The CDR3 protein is CASREGSGRPNYGYTF. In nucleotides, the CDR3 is TGTGCCAGCAGAGAAGGCAGCGGGCGACCCAACTATGGCTACACCTTC.

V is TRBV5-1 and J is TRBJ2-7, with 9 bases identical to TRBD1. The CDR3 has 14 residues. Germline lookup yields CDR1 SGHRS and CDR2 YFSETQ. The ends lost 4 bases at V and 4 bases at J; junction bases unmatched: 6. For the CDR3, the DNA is TGCGCCAGCAGCCCGGACAGGGGACCGTACGAGCAGTACTTC. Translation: CASSPDRGPYEQYF.

CDR3 region: CASRDYLAGPQETQYF. CDR3 DNA sequence: TGTGCCAGCAGGGATTATCTAGCGGGGCCCCAAGAGACCCAGTACTTC. This rearrangement joins TRBV2 to TRBJ2-5; 9 nucleotides align to TRBD2. The V and J ends lost 6 bases and 1 base, in that order; junction bases with no gene match: 9. Germline CDR1 reads SNHLY; CDR2 reads FYNNEI. The CDR3 contains 16 residues. The entire variable domain, with the rest obtained from reference TRBV2 and TRBJ2-5, is as follows: EPEVTQTPSHQVTQMGQEVILRCVPISNHLYFYWYRQILGQKVEFLVSFYNNEISEKSEIFDDQFSVERPDGSNFTLKIRSTKLEDSAMYFCASRDYLAGPQETQYFGPGTRLLVL.

The CDR3 sequence is CASSLYGTHSTDTQYF. CDR3 nucleotides: TGTGCCAGCAGCTTATACGGGACACATAGCACAGATACGCAGTATTTT. This rearrangement joins TRBV7-9 to TRBJ2-3, with a weak D call TRBD1 (6 bases). Germline lookup yields CDR1 SEHNR and CDR2 FQNEAQ (reference sequence). V was cut by 2 bases and J by 0 bases, with 12 bases left in between. The CDR3 contains 16 residues.

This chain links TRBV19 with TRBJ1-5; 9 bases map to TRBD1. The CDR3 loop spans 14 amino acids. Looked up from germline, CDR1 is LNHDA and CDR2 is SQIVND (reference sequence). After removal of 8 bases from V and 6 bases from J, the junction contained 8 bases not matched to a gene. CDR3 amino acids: CASRPGQGRQPQHF. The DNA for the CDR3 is TGTGCCAGTCGTCCGGGACAGGGACGTCAGCCCCAGCATTTT.

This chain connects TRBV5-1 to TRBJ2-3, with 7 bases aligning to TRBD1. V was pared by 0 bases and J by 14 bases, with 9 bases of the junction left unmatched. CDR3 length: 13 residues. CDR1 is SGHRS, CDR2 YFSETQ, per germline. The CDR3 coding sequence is TGCGCCAGCAGCTTGGGCGACAGGGACGTTCCGTATTTT. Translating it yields CASSLGDRDVPYF.

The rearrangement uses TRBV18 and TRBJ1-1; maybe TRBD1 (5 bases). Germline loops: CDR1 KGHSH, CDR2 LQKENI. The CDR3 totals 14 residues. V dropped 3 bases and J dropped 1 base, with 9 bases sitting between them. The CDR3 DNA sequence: TGTGCCAGCTCACCTATGACAGAGAACACTGAAGCTTTCTTT. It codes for CASSPMTENTEAFF.

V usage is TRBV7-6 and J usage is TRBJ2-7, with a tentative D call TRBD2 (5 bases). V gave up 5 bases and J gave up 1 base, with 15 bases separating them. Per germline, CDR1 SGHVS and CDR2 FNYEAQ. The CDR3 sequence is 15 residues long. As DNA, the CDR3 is TGTGCCAGCAGCGTAGGCCCCAGCGGTTCCTACGAGCAGTACTTC. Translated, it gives CASSVGPSGSYEQYF.

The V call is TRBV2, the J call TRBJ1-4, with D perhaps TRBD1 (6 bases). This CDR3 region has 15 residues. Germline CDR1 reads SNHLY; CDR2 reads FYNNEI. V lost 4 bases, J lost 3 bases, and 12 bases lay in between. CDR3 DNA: TGTGCCAGCAGTGGGGGGGGCAGTTCTAATGAAAAACTGTTTTTT. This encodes CASSGGGSSNEKLFF. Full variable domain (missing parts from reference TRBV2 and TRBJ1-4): EPEVTQTPSHQVTQMGQEVILRCVPISNHLYFYWYRQILGQKVEFLVSFYNNEISEKSEIFDDQFSVERPDGSNFTLKIRSTKLEDSAMYFCASSGGGSSNEKLFFGSGTQLSVL.

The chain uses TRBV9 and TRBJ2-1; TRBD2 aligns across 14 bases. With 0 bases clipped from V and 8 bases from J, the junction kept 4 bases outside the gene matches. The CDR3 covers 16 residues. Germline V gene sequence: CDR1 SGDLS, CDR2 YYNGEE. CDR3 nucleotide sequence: TGTGCCAGCAGCGTAGGAGGGACTAGCGGGGGTTATGAGCAGTTCTTC. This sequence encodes CASSVGGTSGGYEQFF.

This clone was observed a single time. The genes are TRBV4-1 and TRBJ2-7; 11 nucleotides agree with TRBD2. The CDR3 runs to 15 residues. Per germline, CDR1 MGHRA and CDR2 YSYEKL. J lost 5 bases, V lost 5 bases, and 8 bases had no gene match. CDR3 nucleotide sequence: TGCGCCAGCAGCTCCCGACTAGCGGGGCTCGACGAGCAGTACTTC. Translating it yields CASSSRLAGLDEQYF.

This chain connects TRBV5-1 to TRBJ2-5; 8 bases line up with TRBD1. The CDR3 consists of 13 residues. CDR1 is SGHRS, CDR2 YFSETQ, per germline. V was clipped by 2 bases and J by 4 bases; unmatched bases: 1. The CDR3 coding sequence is TGCGCCAGCAGCTTACAGGGGGGAGAGACCCAGTACTTC. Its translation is CASSLQGGETQYF.

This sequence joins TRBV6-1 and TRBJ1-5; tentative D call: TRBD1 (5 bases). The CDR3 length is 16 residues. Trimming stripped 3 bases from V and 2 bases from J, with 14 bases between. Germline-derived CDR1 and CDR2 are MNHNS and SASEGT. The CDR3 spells CASSDSPRAGNQPQHF. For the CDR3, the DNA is TGTGCCAGCAGTGATAGCCCCAGGGCTGGCAATCAGCCCCAGCATTTT.

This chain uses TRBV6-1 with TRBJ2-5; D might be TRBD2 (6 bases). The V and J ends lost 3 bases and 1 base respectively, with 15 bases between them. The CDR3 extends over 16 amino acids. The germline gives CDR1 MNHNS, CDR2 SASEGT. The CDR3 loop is CASSESGSLIQETQYF. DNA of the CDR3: TGTGCCAGCAGTGAGTCCGGGAGCCTCATCCAAGAGACCCAGTACTTC.